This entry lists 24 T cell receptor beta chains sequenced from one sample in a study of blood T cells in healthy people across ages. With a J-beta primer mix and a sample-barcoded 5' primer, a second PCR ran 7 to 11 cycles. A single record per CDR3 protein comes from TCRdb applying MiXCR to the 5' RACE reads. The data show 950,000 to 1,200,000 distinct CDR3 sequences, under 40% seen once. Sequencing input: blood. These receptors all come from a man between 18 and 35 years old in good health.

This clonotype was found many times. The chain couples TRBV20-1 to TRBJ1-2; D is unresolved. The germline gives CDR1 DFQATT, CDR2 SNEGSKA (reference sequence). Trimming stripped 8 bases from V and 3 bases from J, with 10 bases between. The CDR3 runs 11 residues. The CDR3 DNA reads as TGCAGTAAGCGGGGTGACTATGGCTACACCTTC. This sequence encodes CSKRGDYGYTF.

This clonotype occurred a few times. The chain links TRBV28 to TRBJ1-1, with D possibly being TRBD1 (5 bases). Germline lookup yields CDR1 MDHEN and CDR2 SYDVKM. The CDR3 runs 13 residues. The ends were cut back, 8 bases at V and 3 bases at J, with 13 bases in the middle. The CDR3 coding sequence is TGTGCCAGCCTGGGGGGGTTGGACACTGAAGCTTTCTTT. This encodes CASLGGLDTEAFF.

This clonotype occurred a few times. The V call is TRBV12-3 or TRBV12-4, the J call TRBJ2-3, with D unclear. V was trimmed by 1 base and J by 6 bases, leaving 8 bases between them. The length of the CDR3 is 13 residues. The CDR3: CASSLGADDTQYF. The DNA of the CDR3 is TGTGCCAGCAGTTTAGGAGCAGATGATACGCAGTATTTT.

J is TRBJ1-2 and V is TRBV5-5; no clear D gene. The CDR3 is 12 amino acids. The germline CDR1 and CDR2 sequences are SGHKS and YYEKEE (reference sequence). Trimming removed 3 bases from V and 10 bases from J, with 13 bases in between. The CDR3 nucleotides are TGTGCCAGCAGCTACGAGGGTGTTGACTACACCTTC. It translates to CASSYEGVDYTF. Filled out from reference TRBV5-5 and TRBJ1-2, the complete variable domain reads DAGVTQSPTHLIKTRGQQVTLRCSPISGHKSVSWYQQVLGQGPQFIFQYYEKEERGRGNFPDRFSARQFPNYSSELNVNALLLGDSALYLCASSYEGVDYTFGSGTRLTVV.

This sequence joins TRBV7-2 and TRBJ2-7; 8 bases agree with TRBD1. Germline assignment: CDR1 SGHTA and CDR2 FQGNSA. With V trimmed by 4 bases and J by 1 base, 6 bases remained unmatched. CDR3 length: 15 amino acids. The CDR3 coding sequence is TGTGCCAGCAGCTCGGACAGGGTGATGTCCTACGAGCAGTACTTC. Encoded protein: CASSSDRVMSYEQYF.

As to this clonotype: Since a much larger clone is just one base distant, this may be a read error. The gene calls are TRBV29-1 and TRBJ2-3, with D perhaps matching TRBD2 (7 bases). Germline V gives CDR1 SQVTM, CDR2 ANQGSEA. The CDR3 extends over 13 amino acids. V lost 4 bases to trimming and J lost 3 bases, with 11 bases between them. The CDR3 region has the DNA TGCAGCGTTGGAGAGGGGGGGACAGATACGCAGTATTTT. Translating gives CSVGEGGTDTQYF.

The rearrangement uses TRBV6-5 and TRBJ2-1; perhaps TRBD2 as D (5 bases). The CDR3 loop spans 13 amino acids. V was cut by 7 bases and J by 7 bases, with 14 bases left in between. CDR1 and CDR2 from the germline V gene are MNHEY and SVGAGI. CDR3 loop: CASTRTAGNEQFF. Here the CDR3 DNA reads TGTGCCAGCACCCGAACGGCGGGTAATGAGCAGTTCTTC.

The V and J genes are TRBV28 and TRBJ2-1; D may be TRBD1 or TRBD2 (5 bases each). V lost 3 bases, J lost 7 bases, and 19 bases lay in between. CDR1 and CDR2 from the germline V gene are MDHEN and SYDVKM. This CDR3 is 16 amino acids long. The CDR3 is CASSFEGQHPGNEQFF. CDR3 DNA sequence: TGTGCCAGCAGTTTTGAAGGACAACACCCGGGGAATGAGCAGTTCTTC.

CDR3 nucleotide sequence: TGTGCCAGCAGCTTAGGGATGTTGGGCTCCAATTCACCCCTCCACTTT. It yields the protein CASSLGMLGSNSPLHF. V is TRBV7-2 and J is TRBJ1-6; no reliable D call. CDR1 and CDR2 from the germline V gene are SGHTA and FQGNSA. This CDR3 is 16 amino acids long. V was clipped by 1 base and J by 7 bases, with 14 bases between them.

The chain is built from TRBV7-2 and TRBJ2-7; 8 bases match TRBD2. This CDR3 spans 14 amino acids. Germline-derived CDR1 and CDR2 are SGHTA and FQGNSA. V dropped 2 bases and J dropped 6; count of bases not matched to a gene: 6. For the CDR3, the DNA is TGTGCCAGCAGCTTATTAGGGACTAGTATCGAGCAGTACTTC. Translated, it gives CASSLLGTSIEQYF.

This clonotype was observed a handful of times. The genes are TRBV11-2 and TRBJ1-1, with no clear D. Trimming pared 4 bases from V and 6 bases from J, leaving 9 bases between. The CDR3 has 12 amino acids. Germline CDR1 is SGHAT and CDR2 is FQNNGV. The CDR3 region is CASSSAWAEAFF. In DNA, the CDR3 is TGTGCCAGCAGCTCGGCATGGGCTGAAGCTTTCTTT.

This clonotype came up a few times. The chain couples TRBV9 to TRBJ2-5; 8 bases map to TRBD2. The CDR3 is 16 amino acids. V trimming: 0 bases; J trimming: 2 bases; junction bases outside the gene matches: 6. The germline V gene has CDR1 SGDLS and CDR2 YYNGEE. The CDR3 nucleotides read TGTGCCAGCAGCGTAGGGGATAGCGGGGCACAAGAGACCCAGTACTTC. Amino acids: CASSVGDSGAQETQYF.

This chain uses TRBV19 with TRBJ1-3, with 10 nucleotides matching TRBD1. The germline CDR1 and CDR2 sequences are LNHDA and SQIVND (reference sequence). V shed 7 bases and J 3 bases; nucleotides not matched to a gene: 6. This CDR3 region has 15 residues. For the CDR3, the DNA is TGTGCCAGTACCCCGGGACAGGGGTTTGGAAACACCATATATTTT. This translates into CASTPGQGFGNTIYF.

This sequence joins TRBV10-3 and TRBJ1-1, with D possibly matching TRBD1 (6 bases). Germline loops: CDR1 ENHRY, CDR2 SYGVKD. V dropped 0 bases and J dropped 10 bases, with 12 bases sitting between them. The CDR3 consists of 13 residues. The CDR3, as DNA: TGTGCCATCAGTGAGTCCCGGGACAATGGAGCTTTCTTT. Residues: CAISESRDNGAFF.

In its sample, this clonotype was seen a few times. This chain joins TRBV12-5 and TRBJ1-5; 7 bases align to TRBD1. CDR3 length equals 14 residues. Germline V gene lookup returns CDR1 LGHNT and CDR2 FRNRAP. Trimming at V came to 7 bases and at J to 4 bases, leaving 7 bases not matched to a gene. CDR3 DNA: TGTGCTAGTGTTCCAGACAGGGTTAATCAGCCCCAGCATTTT. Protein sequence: CASVPDRVNQPQHF.

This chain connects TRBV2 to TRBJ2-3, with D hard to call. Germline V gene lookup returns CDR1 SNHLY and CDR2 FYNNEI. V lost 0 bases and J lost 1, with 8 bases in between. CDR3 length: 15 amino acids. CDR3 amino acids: CASSEAVKRTDTQYF. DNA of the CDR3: TGTGCCAGCAGTGAAGCGGTTAAACGCACAGATACGCAGTATTTT.

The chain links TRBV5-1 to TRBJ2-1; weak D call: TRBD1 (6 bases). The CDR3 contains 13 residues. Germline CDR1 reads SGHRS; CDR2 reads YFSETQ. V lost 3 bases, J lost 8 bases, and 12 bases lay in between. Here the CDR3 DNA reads TGCGCCAGCAGCTGGGCAGGGGATGATGAGCAGTTCTTC. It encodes CASSWAGDDEQFF.

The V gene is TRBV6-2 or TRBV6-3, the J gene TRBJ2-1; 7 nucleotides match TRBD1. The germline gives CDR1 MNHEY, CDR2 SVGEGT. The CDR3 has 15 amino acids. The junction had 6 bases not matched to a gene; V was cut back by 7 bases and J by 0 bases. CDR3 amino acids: CASIGQASSYNEQFF. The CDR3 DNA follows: TGTGCCAGCATCGGACAGGCGAGCTCCTACAATGAGCAGTTCTTC.

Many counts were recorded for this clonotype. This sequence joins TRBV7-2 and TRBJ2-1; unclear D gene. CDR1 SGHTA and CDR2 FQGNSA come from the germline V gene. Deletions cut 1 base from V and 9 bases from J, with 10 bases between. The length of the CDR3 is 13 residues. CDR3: CASSLEGWSEQFF. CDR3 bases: TGTGCCAGCAGCTTAGAAGGGTGGAGTGAGCAGTTCTTC.

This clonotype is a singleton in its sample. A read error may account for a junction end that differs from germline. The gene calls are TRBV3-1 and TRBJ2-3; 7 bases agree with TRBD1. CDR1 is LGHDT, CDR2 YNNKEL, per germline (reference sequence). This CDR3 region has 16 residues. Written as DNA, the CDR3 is TGTGCCGGCAGCCAAGACGGGACAGAAAACACAGATACGCAGTATTTT. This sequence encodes CAGSQDGTENTDTQYF.

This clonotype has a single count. CDR3 DNA: TGTGCCAGCAGCTTAGTACGGCAAGAGATCCAGTACTTC. This gives the protein CASSLVRQEIQYF. The chain recombines TRBV7-2 with TRBJ2-7; D unclear. The CDR3 spans 13 residues. Trimming took off 1 base at V and 10 bases at J, with 14 bases between the two ends. Germline CDR1 SGHTA, CDR2 FQGNSA.

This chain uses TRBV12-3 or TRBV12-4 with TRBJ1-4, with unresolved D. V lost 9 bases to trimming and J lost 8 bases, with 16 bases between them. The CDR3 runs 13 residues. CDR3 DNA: TGTGCCAGTCGGAGGGCATTGGGAGAAAAACTGTTTTTT. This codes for CASRRALGEKLFF.

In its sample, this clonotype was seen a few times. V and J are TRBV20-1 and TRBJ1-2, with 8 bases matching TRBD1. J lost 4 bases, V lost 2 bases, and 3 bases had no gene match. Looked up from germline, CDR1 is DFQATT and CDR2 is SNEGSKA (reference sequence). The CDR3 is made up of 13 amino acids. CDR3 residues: CSARKTGVYGYTF. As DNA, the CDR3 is TGCAGTGCTAGAAAGACAGGGGTCTATGGCTACACCTTC.

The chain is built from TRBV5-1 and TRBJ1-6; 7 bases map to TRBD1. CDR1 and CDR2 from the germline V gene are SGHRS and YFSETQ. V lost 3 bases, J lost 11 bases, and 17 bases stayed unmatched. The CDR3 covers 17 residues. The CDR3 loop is CASSSRGRQGELAPLHF. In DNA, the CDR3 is TGCGCCAGCAGCTCGCGTGGGAGACAGGGCGAATTAGCACCCCTCCACTTT.